The rows below give T cell receptor beta chains drawn from one sample of a study of shared clonotypes between healthy human individuals. Profiling relied on immunoSEQ multiplex PCR, and the TCRdb table lists in-frame clones only, not all of them. The repertoire holds about 2,500,000 clones, with 90% to 95% as singletons. Sequenced material: naive CD4+ T cells sorted from blood. These receptors all stem from a man younger than 35 in good health. Each CDR3 is given with its conserved first and last residue. A D gene is named only where the DNA matches it firmly. Part of the rows lack a size; the others show once, few, many or a class for expanded clones.

TRBJ1-2,TRBD1,TRBV29-1,.,TGCAGCGTTGACCCAACGGGACAGGATGGCTACACCTTC,CSVDPTGQDGYTF
TRBJ2-1,TRBD1,TRBV29-1,.,TGCAGCGGACAGGGCGACCCCGACTCCTACAATGAGCAGTTCTTC,CSGQGDPDSYNEQFF
TRBJ1-1,.,TRBV4-1,.,TGCGCCAGCAGCCACGTTGACAGATCGAACACTGAAGCTTTCTTT,CASSHVDRSNTEAFF
TRBJ2-7,.,TRBV19,.,TGTGCCAGTAGGAAGGACAGCCTCGACGAGCAGTACTTC,CASRKDSLDEQYF
TRBJ2-2,.,TRBV4-1,.,TGCGCCAGCAGCCAAGGGGGAGGGGGCAACGGGGAGCTGTTTTTT,CASSQGGGGNGELFF
TRBJ2-5,TRBD2,TRBV7-9,once,TGTGCCAGTTCCCTAGCGGGAGCAGAGACCCAGTACTTC,CASSLAGAETQYF
TRBJ2-1,TRBD2,TRBV7-9,.,TGTGCCAGCAGCGTAATCGGACTAGCGGGAGTTGGGGATGAGCAGTTCTTC,CASSVIGLAGVGDEQFF
TRBJ1-5,.,TRBV29-1,.,TGCAGCGTTGAAGTCGCTGGGGACAATCAGCCCCAGCATTTT,CSVEVAGDNQPQHF
TRBJ2-1,.,TRBV6-5,.,TGTGCCAGCAGTTCCGGGACAAGATATCGCTATGAGCAGTTCTTC,CASSSGTRYRYEQFF
TRBJ1-4,.,TRBV18,.,TGTGCCAGCTCACCTGAGGGGGAAAAACTGTTTTTT,CASSPEGEKLFF
TRBJ2-7,.,TRBV6-5,once,TGTGCCAGCAGTAACGGGGCGGGGGAGCAGTACTTC,CASSNGAGEQYF
TRBJ2-7,.,TRBV11-2,.,TGTGCCAGCAGCTTAGAGGGCTACGAGCAGTACTTC,CASSLEGYEQYF
TRBJ2-7,TRBD2,TRBV6-5,once,TGTGCCAGCAGTTACTCACAGCGGGGGGGCGGTGAGCAGTACTTC,CASSYSQRGGGEQYF
TRBJ1-2,TRBD1,TRBV27,.,TGTGCCAGCAGTCCGACAGGGTTTAATTATGGCTACACCTTC,CASSPTGFNYGYTF
TRBJ2-7,TRBD1,TRBV7-9,.,TGTGCCAGCAGCTTACCGGACAGGAAGAACGAGCAGTACTTC,CASSLPDRKNEQYF
TRBJ1-1,TRBD1,TRBV7-9,.,TGTGCCAGCAGATCCGGGACAGGGGGCATGAACACTGAAGCTTTCTTT,CASRSGTGGMNTEAFF